Following are 25 T cell receptor beta chains from one sample sequenced in a study of cytomegalovirus exposure and HLA in healthy donors. Amplification used 60 Vbeta primers and 13 Jbeta primers. Sequencing used immunoSEQ multiplex PCR; TCRdb keeps in-frame clones, though not all of them. The sample carries around 110,000 clones, roughly 83% recorded once. The sequencing input was PBMCs. The receptors here all came from a man aged 25-45 years in good health and CMV-seropositive.

This clone was seen only a few times. This rearrangement joins TRBV7-8 to TRBJ1-1; TRBD1 agrees at 7 bases. The CDR3 is 13 amino acids. CDR1 and CDR2 (germline): SGHVS, FQNEAQ. The V gene end was trimmed by 5 bases and the J gene end by 4 bases; junction bases not matched to a gene: 4. The CDR3 region has the DNA TGTGCCAGCAGCGCCGGGGACAGCACTGAAGCTTTCTTT. This sequence encodes CASSAGDSTEAFF.

This chain uses TRBV25-1 with TRBJ2-2, with 9 nucleotides matching TRBD2. CDR1 MGHDK and CDR2 SYGVNS come from the germline V gene. The V and J ends lost 1 base and 6 bases, in that order; junction bases with no gene match: 9. The CDR3 contains 17 residues. The CDR3 reads CASSELRAGGLSGELFF. For the CDR3, the DNA is TGTGCCAGCAGTGAATTGAGGGCGGGAGGGCTATCCGGGGAGCTGTTTTTT.

This clone showed up just once. The chain is built from TRBV28 and TRBJ1-2; D perhaps matches TRBD1 (5 bases). Germline V gene lookup returns CDR1 MDHEN and CDR2 SYDVKM. The CDR3 contains 16 residues. Trimming removed 5 bases from V and 4 bases from J, with 20 bases in between. CDR3 bases: TGTGCCAGCAGTCCATCCGGGGGATCCGTTCTCTATGGCTACACCTTC. Translated, it gives CASSPSGGSVLYGYTF.

The chain couples TRBV9 to TRBJ2-7, with D maybe TRBD2 (6 bases). The CDR3 totals 15 residues. Germline CDR1 reads SGDLS; CDR2 reads YYNGEE. Trimming pared 5 bases from V and 0 bases from J, leaving 15 bases between. CDR3 nucleotides: TGTGCCAGCAGTCCGGACGGGGGTCCCTCCTACGAGCAGTACTTC. Translating it yields CASSPDGGPSYEQYF.

The chain has TRBV29-1 and TRBJ2-7; TRBD1 matches at 12 bases. This CDR3 has 15 amino acids. From germline, CDR1 is SQVTM and CDR2 ANQGSEA. V lost 7 bases to trimming and J lost 5 bases; unmatched junction nucleotides: 12. Here the CDR3 DNA reads TGCAGCGCAACAGACCGGGACAGGGGGCCCCACGAGCAGTACTTC. It specifies CSATDRDRGPHEQYF.

The rearrangement uses TRBV6-4 and TRBJ1-1; 10 bases map to TRBD1. The CDR3 consists of 16 residues. V shed 3 bases, J shed 6 bases, and the junction held 10 bases outside the gene matches. Per germline, CDR1 MRHNA and CDR2 SNTAGT. CDR3: CASSEGGTGDFSEAFF. The DNA of the CDR3 is TGTGCCAGCAGTGAGGGTGGGACAGGGGATTTCTCTGAAGCTTTCTTT.

V usage is TRBV7-2 and J usage is TRBJ2-2; 7 bases agree with TRBD2. The V gene's germline CDR1 is SGHTA and CDR2 FQGNSA. The ends lost 6 bases at V and 6 bases at J; junction bases unmatched: 7. The CDR3 has 14 amino acids. CDR3 sequence: CASRNQGLPGELFF. Here the CDR3 DNA reads TGTGCCAGCAGGAACCAGGGACTACCCGGGGAGCTGTTTTTT.

The V gene is TRBV4-3, the J gene TRBJ2-1; 8 bases align to TRBD2. Looked up from germline, CDR1 is LGHNA and CDR2 is YSLEER. The CDR3 is made up of 15 amino acids. J lost 2 bases, V lost 4 bases, and 4 bases had no gene match. CDR3 residues: CASSPRGGAYNEQFF. The CDR3 nucleotides are TGCGCCAGCAGCCCCCGGGGGGGAGCCTACAATGAGCAGTTCTTC.

This clone has a handful of counts. The rearrangement joins TRBV28 to TRBJ2-7, with D maybe TRBD2 (6 bases). The germline V gene has CDR1 MDHEN and CDR2 SYDVKM. V was cut by 3 bases and J by 3 bases, with 15 bases left in between. This CDR3 contains 15 residues. The CDR3 DNA reads as TGTGCCAGCAGTTTTGGCGGGAAGGGAAACTACGAGCAGTACTTC. Its translation: CASSFGGKGNYEQYF.

This chain connects TRBV18 to TRBJ2-3, with D maybe TRBD1 (5 bases). Germline loops: CDR1 KGHSH, CDR2 LQKENI. This CDR3 comprises 13 residues. Trimming shortened V by 2 bases and J by 7 bases, and 10 bases separated the two germline ends. This CDR3 reads CASSPAQDNTQYF. The CDR3 bases are TGTGCCAGCTCACCAGCGCAGGACAATACGCAGTATTTT.

The chain is built from TRBV28 and TRBJ1-5; D unresolved. The CDR3 extends over 14 amino acids. CDR1 MDHEN and CDR2 SYDVKM come from the germline V gene. Trimming took off 3 bases at V and 4 bases at J, with 10 bases between the two ends. The CDR3 here is CASSFPTLNQPQHF. Here the CDR3 DNA reads TGTGCCAGCAGTTTCCCAACTTTAAATCAGCCCCAGCATTTT.

The table lists this clone with a few counts. The V call is TRBV9, the J call TRBJ2-1; the match to TRBD2 covers 10 bases. The CDR3 contains 16 residues. CDR1 and CDR2 from the germline V gene are SGDLS and YYNGEE. The V gene end was trimmed by 3 bases and the J gene end by 8 bases; junction bases not matched to a gene: 11. The CDR3 region is CASSAWTSGPRDEQFF. CDR3 in DNA: TGTGCCAGCAGCGCCTGGACTAGCGGTCCTCGGGATGAGCAGTTCTTC.

The J gene is TRBJ2-1, the V gene TRBV5-6, with 7 bases aligning to TRBD2. Trimming cost V 3 bases and J 0 bases; bases outside gene matches: 6. Germline V gene lookup returns CDR1 SGHDT and CDR2 YYEEEE. The CDR3 has 16 residues. For the CDR3, the DNA is TGTGCCAGCAGCTGGCCTAGCGGAAGCTCCTACAATGAGCAGTTCTTC. It specifies CASSWPSGSSYNEQFF.

This sequence joins TRBV27 and TRBJ1-1; D is perhaps TRBD1 (6 bases). There are 13 residues in the CDR3. Germline V gene sequence: CDR1 MNHEY, CDR2 SMNVEV (reference sequence). Trimming stripped 3 bases from V and 5 bases from J, with 10 bases between. This CDR3 is CASSLKQGTEAFF. The CDR3 DNA sequence: TGTGCCAGCAGTTTGAAACAGGGAACTGAAGCTTTCTTT.

This clone was seen a few times. The CDR3 DNA is TGTGCCAGCAGCCCTTGGCCCACTGAAGCTTTCTTT. Amino acid sequence: CASSPWPTEAFF. This chain uses TRBV7-9 with TRBJ1-1; D ambiguous. This CDR3 is built from 12 residues. Trimming removed 5 bases from V and 4 bases from J, with 8 bases in between. Germline-derived CDR1 and CDR2 are SEHNR and FQNEAQ (reference sequence).

This chain uses TRBV7-3 with TRBJ2-3, with a possible D match to TRBD2 (6 bases). The V end was cut by 5 bases, the J end by 2 bases, with 14 bases between. The CDR3 extends over 15 amino acids. Germline CDR1 is SGHTA and CDR2 is FQGTGA. The CDR3 reads CASSSRADYTDTQYF. The CDR3 DNA sequence: TGTGCCAGCAGCAGTCGCGCGGACTACACAGATACGCAGTATTTT.

The rearrangement uses TRBV9 and TRBJ2-1; 13 bases map to TRBD2. There are 16 residues in the CDR3. Germline CDR1 SGDLS, CDR2 YYNGEE. The J segment lost 3 bases and the V segment lost 0 bases, leaving 0 bases of the junction unmatched. CDR3 amino acids: CASSVGLAGGYNEQFF. The DNA for the CDR3 is TGTGCCAGCAGCGTAGGACTAGCGGGGGGCTACAATGAGCAGTTCTTC.

The rearrangement joins TRBV5-6 to TRBJ2-2; 12 bases agree with TRBD2. Germline CDR1 SGHDT, CDR2 YYEEEE. Trimming removed 4 bases from V and 4 bases from J; junction bases left unmatched: 2. The CDR3 consists of 15 residues. The CDR3 DNA reads as TGTGCCAGCAGCCTAGCGGGAGGGAGCACCGGGGAGCTGTTTTTT. It yields the protein CASSLAGGSTGELFF.

This chain links TRBV27 with TRBJ2-3, with D possibly matching TRBD2 (6 bases). Germline CDR1 is MNHEY and CDR2 is SMNVEV (reference sequence). V shed 6 bases and J shed 6 bases, with 13 bases lying between them. The CDR3 totals 13 residues. This CDR3 is CASSFQRVDTQYF. The CDR3 coding sequence is TGTGCCAGCAGCTTTCAGCGGGTGGATACGCAGTATTTT.

This clone was counted a few times. This chain connects TRBV7-9 to TRBJ1-2; 7 bases agree with TRBD1. CDR1 SEHNR and CDR2 FQNEAQ come from the germline V gene (reference sequence). The junction had 1 base not matched to a gene; V was cut back by 2 bases and J by 4 bases. This CDR3 is built from 13 residues. The CDR3 region is CASSLPGGYGYTF. The CDR3 region has the DNA TGTGCCAGCAGCTTACCAGGGGGCTATGGCTACACCTTC.

This clone was detected only a few times. The chain employs TRBV10-3 and TRBJ1-1; possible D gene TRBD1, 5 bases. Deletions cut 5 bases from V and 0 bases from J, with 7 bases between. The CDR3 runs to 13 residues. In germline, CDR1 is ENHRY, CDR2 SYGVKD. The CDR3 bases are TGTGCCATCAGTATGACAGTGAACACTGAAGCTTTCTTT. It specifies CAISMTVNTEAFF.

In the case of this clone: The germline gene is not matched at one end of the junction; a read error may be the cause. V and J are TRBV27 and TRBJ2-6, with TRBD1 matching over 8 bases. The CDR3 has 19 residues. CDR1 MNHEY and CDR2 SMNVEV come from the germline V gene (reference sequence). The CDR3 DNA reads TGTGCCAGCAGTCCCATAGGGGGACAGGAATACGCTGGGGCCAACGGCCTGACTTTC. Translated, it gives CASSPIGGQEYAGANGLTF. Variable domain in full (rest from reference TRBV27 and TRBJ2-6): EAQVTQNPRYLITVTGKKLTVTCSQNMNHEYMSWYRQDPGLGLRQIYYSMNVEVTDKGDVPEGYKVSRKEKRNFPLILESPSPNQTSLYFCASSPIGGQEYAGANGLTFGAGSRLTVL.

This rearrangement joins TRBV25-1 to TRBJ2-5, with 8 bases that match TRBD2. The V segment lost 5 bases and the J segment 5 bases; nucleotides outside the gene matches: 7. The germline CDR1 and CDR2 sequences are MGHDK and SYGVNS. The length of the CDR3 is 14 residues. CDR3 residues: CASSYAGGGETQYF. The CDR3 DNA reads as TGTGCCAGCAGTTATGCGGGAGGAGGGGAGACCCAGTACTTC. Full variable domain (missing parts from reference TRBV25-1 and TRBJ2-5): EADIYQTPRYLVIGTGKKITLECSQTMGHDKMYWYQQDPGMELHLIHYSYGVNSTEKGDLSSESTVSRIRTEHFPLTLESARPSHTSQYLCASSYAGGGETQYFGPGTRLLVL.

In this sample, this clone turned up a few times. The CDR3 here is CASSGPGGSGNTIYF. DNA of the CDR3: TGTGCCAGCAGCGGCCCTGGAGGGTCTGGAAACACCATATATTTT. The rearrangement joins TRBV7-2 to TRBJ1-3; unclear D gene. V dropped 5 bases and J dropped 1 base, with 12 bases sitting between them. The CDR3 spans 15 residues. Germline values: CDR1 SGHTA, CDR2 FQGNSA. Full variable domain (rest looked up from reference TRBV7-2 and TRBJ1-3): GAGVSQSPSNKVTEKGKDVELRCDPISGHTALYWYRQSLGQGLEFLIYFQGNSAPDKSGLPSDRFSAERTGGSVSTLTIQRTQQEDSAVYLCASSGPGGSGNTIYFGEGSWLTVV.

This clone was detected once. The rearrangement uses TRBV5-1 and TRBJ1-3, with D unresolved. Germline lookup yields CDR1 SGHRS and CDR2 YFSETQ. The CDR3 spans 14 residues. The ends were cut back, 3 bases at V and 9 bases at J, with 16 bases in the middle. CDR3 residues: CASSWDRGGSTIYF. In nucleotides, the CDR3 is TGCGCCAGCAGCTGGGATCGTGGCGGGAGCACCATATATTTT.